The clone carrying this T cell receptor (beta chain) was recorded a few times. What it binds is not known. TCRdb re-derived calls from the 5' RACE reads in MiXCR, one entry per CDR3 protein. Among about 300,000 distinct CDR3 sequences, 19% were seen once, and the ten largest hold under 25%. These data are taken from a study of T-cell memory formation after mild COVID-19. Looking at the study overall: The TCR clusters were mostly specific to one donor.

This CDR3 has 13 residues. Per the germline V gene, CDR1 is DFQATT and CDR2 is SNEGSKA (reference sequence). The ends were cut back, 3 bases at V and 0 bases at J, with 9 bases in the middle. Study outcomes and limitations: Researchers could not confirm that second-wave clones peaking on day 37 targeted SARS-CoV-2. The main location of contracting CD4+ clones was CM and EM, and that of contracting CD8+ clones was EMRA. Some SARS-CoV-2-responding clones were already detected in memory before infection.

The clonotype was recovered from a man aged 18 to 29 who had mild COVID-19 (a few samples of this study predate the infection). Cell type and time point are not known. The specimen was PBMCs or a T cell subset sorted from them (not recorded which). The chain combines TRBV20-1 with TRBJ2-7; a possible D gene is TRBD1 (5 bases). This chain's CDR3 is CSASRGSSYEQYF. CDR3 DNA: TGCAGTGCTAGTAGGGGAAGCTCCTACGAGCAGTACTTC.